This T cell receptor beta chain appears in the sequencing data of a study of blood T cell repertoires in COVID-19. Study background: Nucleic acid was either cDNA or gDNA, and it came from T cells, B-cell-depleted T cells, or PBMCs.

Cohort placement rested on clinical history that participants reported themselves. V was clipped by 9 bases and J by 6 bases, with 11 bases between them. Germline V gene lookup returns CDR1 MNHNY and CDR2 SVGAGI (reference sequence). The CDR3 sequence is 11 residues long. Sequencing used immunoSEQ multiplex PCR; TCRdb keeps in-frame clones, though not all of them. The sample has approximately 390,000 clones, around nine tenths seen once. The sequencing input was PBMCs or T cells enriched from blood (not recorded which). This clonotype originated in a woman in her forties or fifties who had recovered from COVID-19. This chain connects TRBV6-6 to TRBJ1-1; D might be TRBD1 (5 bases). The CDR3 spells CASTGWAEAFF. DNA for the CDR3: TGTGCCAGTACAGGTTGGGCTGAAGCTTTCTTT.